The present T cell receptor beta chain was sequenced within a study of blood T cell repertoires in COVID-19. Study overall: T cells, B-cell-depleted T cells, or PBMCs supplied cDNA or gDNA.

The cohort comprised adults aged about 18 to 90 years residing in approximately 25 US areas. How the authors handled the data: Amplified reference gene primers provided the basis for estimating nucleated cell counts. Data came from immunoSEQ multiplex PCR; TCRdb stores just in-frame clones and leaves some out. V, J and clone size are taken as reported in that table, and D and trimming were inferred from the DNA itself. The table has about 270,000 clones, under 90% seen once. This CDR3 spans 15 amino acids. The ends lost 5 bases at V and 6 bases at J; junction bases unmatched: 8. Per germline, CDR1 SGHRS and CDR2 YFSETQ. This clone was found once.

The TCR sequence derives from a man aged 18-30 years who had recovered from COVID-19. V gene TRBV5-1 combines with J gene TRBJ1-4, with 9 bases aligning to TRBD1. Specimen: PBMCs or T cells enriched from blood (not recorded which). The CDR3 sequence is CASRTTGQGDEKLFF. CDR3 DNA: TGCGCCAGCAGGACCACGGGACAGGGTGATGAAAAACTGTTTTTT.